The clone carrying this T cell receptor (beta chain) has a handful of counts. Its antigen is not known. The entry originates in a study of neurological immune-mediated disorders. 5'RACE employing 10-nucleotide random UMIs yielded the cDNA. The output of every sequencing run, over 180 million TCR-beta sequences, came from 15-18 subjects. TCRdb fed the 5' RACE reads into MiXCR, producing one record per CDR3 protein. Here the sample spans some 60,000 distinct CDR3 sequences, roughly 2.5% being singletons. The unsorted libraries had their origin in 2 million PBMCs stored at -80 C. Whole-study findings and limits: Patients with HTLV-1-associated myelopathy had the highest level of TCR clonal expansion, whereas patients with multiple sclerosis had the lowest level, falling beneath the level found in healthy controls.

V dropped 3 bases and J dropped 4; count of bases not matched to a gene: 8. Germline loops: CDR1 GTSNPN, CDR2 SVGIG (reference sequence). The CDR3 length is 15 residues. Sequenced sample: PBMCs. The receptor comes from a middle-aged man with multiple sclerosis. V and J are TRBV30 and TRBJ1-1; TRBD1 aligns across 10 bases. The CDR3: CAWSRGQGVGTEAFF. CDR3 in DNA: TGTGCCTGGAGCCGAGGACAGGGGGTGGGCACTGAAGCTTTCTTT.